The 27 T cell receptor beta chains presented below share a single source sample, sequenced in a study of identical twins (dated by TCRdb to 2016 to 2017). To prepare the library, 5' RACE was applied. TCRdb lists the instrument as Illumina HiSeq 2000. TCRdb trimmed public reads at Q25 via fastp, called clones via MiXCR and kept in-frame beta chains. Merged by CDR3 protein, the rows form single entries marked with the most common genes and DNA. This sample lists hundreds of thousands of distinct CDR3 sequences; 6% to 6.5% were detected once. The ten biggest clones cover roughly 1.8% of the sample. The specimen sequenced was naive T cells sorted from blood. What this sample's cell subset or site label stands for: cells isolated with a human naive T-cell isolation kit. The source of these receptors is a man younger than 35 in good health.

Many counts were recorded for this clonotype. In DNA, the CDR3 is TGTGCCAGCAGTTCGCCGGGAGAAGAGACCCAGTACTTC. This codes for CASSSPGEETQYF. The chain recombines TRBV12-3 or TRBV12-4 with TRBJ2-5, with a tentative D call TRBD2 (6 bases). The V and J ends lost 4 bases and 3 bases respectively, with 9 bases between them. The CDR3 totals 13 residues.

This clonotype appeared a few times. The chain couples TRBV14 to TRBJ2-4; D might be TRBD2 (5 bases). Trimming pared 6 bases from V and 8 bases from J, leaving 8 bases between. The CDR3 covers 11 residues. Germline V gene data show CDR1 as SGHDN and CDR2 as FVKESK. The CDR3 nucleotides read TGTGCCAGCAGTATCGGGGACATTCAGTACTTC. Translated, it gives CASSIGDIQYF.

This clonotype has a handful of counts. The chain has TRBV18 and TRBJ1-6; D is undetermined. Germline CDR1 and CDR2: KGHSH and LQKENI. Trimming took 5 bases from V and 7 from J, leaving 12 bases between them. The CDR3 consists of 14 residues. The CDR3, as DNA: TGTGCCAGCTCATCGGACCGACAAAATTCACCCCTCCACTTT. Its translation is CASSSDRQNSPLHF.

The DNA for the CDR3 is TGCAGTAAAAGCTCTGGGGCCAACGTCCTGACTTTC. Encoded protein: CSKSSGANVLTF. The chain has TRBV20-1 and TRBJ2-6; D unresolved. V was clipped by 8 bases and J by 0 bases, with 5 bases between them. Per germline, CDR1 DFQATT and CDR2 SNEGSKA (reference sequence). This CDR3 region has 12 residues.

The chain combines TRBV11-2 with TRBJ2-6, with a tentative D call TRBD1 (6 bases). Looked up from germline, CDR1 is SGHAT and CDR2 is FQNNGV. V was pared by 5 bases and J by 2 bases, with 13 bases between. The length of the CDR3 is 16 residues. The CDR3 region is CASSPYQGPGANVLTF. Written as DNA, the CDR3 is TGTGCCAGCAGCCCGTATCAGGGGCCTGGGGCCAACGTCCTGACTTTC.

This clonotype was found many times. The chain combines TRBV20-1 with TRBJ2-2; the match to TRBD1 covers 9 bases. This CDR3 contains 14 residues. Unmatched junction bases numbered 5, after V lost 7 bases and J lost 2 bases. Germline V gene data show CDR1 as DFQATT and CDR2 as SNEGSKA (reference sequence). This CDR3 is CSVPGQGNTGELFF. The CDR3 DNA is TGCAGTGTCCCGGGACAGGGAAACACCGGGGAGCTGTTTTTT.

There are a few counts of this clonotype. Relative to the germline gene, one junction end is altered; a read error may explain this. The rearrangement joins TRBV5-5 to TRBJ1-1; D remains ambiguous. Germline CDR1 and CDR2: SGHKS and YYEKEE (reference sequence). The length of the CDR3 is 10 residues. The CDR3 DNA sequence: TGTGCCAGCAGCGGGGAAGGTTTACTCTTT. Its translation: CASSGEGLLF.

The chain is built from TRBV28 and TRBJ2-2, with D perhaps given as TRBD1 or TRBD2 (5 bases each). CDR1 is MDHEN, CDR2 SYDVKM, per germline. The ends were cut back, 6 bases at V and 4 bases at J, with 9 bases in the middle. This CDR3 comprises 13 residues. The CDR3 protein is CASRQGVTGELFF. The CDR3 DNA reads TGTGCCAGCAGGCAGGGAGTCACCGGGGAGCTGTTTTTT. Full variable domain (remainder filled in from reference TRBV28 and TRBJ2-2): DVKVTQSSRYLVKRTGEKVFLECVQDMDHENMFWYRQDPGLGLRLIYFSYDVKMKEKGDIPEGYSVSREKKERFSLILESASTNQTSMYLCASRQGVTGELFFGEGSRLTVL.

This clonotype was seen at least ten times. The CDR3 nucleotides read TGTGCCAGCAGTTTAAGACTAGCGACCACAGATACGCAGTATTTT. The encoded protein is CASSLRLATTDTQYF. The rearrangement joins TRBV12-3 or TRBV12-4 to TRBJ2-3, with 8 bases fitting TRBD2. V shed 2 bases, J shed 2 bases, and the junction held 3 bases outside the gene matches. The CDR3 totals 15 residues.

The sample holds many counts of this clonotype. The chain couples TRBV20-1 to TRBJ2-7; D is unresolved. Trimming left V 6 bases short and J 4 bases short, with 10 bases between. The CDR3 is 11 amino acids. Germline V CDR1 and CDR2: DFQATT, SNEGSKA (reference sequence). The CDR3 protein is CSAITEYEQYF. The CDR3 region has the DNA TGCAGTGCAATCACAGAGTACGAGCAGTACTTC.

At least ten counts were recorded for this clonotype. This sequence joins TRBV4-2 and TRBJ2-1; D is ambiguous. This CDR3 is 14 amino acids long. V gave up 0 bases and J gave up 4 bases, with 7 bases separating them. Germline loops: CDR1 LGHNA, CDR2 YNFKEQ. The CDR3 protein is CASSQEGQYNEQFF. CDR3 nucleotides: TGTGCCAGCAGCCAAGAAGGGCAGTACAATGAGCAGTTCTTC.

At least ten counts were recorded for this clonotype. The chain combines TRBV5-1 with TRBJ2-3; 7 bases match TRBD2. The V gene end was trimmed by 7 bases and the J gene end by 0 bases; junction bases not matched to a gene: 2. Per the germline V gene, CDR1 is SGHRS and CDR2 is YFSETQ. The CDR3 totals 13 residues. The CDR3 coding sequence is TGCGCCAGCGGGAGGGCTAGCACAGATACGCAGTATTTT. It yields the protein CASGRASTDTQYF.

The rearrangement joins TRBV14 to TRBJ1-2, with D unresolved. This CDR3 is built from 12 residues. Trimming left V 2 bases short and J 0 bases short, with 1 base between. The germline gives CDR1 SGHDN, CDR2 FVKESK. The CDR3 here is CASSQTNYGYTF. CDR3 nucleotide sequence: TGTGCCAGCAGCCAAACTAACTATGGCTACACCTTC. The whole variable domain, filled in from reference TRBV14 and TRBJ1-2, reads EAGVTQFPSHSVIEKGQTVTLRCDPISGHDNLYWYRRVMGKEIKFLLHFVKESKQDESGMPNNRFLAERTGGTYSTLKVQPAELEDSGVYFCASSQTNYGYTFGSGTRLTVV.

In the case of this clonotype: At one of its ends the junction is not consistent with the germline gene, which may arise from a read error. This CDR3 is CASGLQGFQPQHF. CDR3 nucleotide sequence: TGTGCCAGCGGCTTACAGGGATTTCAGCCCCAGCATTTT. V is TRBV5-6 and J is TRBJ1-5; possible D gene TRBD1, 6 bases. This CDR3 comprises 13 residues. CDR1 is SGHDT and CDR2 is YYEEEE in the germline V gene.

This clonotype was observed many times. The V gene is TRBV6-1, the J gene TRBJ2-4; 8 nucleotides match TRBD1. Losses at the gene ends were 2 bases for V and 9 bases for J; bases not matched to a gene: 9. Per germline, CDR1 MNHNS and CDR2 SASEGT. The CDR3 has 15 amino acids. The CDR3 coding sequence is TGTGCCAGCAGTGAAAATCCCCAGGGGGCGCGCATTCAGTACTTC. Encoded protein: CASSENPQGARIQYF.

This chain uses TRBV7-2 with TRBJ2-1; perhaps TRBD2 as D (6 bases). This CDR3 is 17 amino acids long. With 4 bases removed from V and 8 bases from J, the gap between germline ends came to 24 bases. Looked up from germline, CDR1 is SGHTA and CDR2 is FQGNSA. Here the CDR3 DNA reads TGTGCCAGCAGCTCCCGGCAAGAAGCGGGCCTCTTAGATGAGCAGTTCTTC. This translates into CASSSRQEAGLLDEQFF. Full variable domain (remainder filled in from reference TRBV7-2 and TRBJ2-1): GAGVSQSPSNKVTEKGKDVELRCDPISGHTALYWYRQSLGQGLEFLIYFQGNSAPDKSGLPSDRFSAERTGGSVSTLTIQRTQQEDSAVYLCASSSRQEAGLLDEQFFGPGTRLTVL.

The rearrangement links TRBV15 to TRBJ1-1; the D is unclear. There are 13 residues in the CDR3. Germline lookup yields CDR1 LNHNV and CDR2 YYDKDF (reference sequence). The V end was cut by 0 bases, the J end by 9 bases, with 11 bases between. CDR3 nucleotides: TGTGCCACCAGCAGAGATATAAGCAGTCAAGCTTTCTTT. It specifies CATSRDISSQAFF. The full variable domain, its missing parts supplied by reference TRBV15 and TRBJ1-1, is DAMVIQNPRYQVTQFGKPVTLSCSQTLNHNVMYWYQQKSSQAPKLLFHYYDKDFNNEADTPDNFQSRRPNTSFCFLDIRSPGLGDTAMYLCATSRDISSQAFFGQGTRLTVV.

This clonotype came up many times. CDR3 sequence (DNA): TGTGCCAGCAGTTTAATTCTAGCGGTTAGCTCCTACAATGAGCAGTTCTTC. Its translation: CASSLILAVSSYNEQFF. This rearrangement joins TRBV12-3 or TRBV12-4 to TRBJ2-1, with 7 positions matching TRBD2. J was trimmed by 0 bases and V by 2 bases; bases with no gene match: 7. The CDR3 covers 17 residues.

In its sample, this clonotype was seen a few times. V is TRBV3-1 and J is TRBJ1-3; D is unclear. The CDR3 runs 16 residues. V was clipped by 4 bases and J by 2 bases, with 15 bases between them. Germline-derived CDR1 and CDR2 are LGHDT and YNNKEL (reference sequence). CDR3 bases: TGTGCCAGCAGCCCCGATAGAATAATCCCTGGAAACACCATATATTTT. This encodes CASSPDRIIPGNTIYF.

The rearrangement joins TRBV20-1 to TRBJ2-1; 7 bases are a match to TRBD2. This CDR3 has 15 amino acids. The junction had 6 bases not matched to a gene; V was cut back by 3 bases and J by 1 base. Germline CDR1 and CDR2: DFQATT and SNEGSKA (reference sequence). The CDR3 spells CSARKVGGSYNEQFF. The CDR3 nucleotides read TGCAGTGCTAGGAAGGTGGGAGGGTCCTACAATGAGCAGTTCTTC.

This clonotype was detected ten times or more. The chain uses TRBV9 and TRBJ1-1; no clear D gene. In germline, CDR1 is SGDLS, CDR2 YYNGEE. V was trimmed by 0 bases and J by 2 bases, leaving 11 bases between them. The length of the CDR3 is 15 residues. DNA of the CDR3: TGTGCCAGCAGCGTAGAACCCGCGGTAAACACTGAAGCTTTCTTT. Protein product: CASSVEPAVNTEAFF.

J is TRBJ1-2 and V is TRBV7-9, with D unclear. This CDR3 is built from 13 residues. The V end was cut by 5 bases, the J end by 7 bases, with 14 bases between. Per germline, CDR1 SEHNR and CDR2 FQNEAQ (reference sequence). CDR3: CASSTGPVGGYTF. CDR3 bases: TGTGCCAGCAGCACTGGGCCGGTCGGTGGCTACACCTTC. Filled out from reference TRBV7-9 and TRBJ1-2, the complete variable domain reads DTGVSQNPRHKITKRGQNVTFRCDPISEHNRLYWYRQTLGQGPEFLTYFQNEAQLEKSRLLSDRFSAERPKGSFSTLEIQRTEQGDSAMYLCASSTGPVGGYTFGSGTRLTVV.

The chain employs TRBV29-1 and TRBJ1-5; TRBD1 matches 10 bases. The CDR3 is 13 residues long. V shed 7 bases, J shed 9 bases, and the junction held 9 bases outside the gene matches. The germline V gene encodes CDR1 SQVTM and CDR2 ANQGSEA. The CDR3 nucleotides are TGCAGCGCTGGGACAGGGGTGAGGGGGCCCCAGCATTTT. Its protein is CSAGTGVRGPQHF.

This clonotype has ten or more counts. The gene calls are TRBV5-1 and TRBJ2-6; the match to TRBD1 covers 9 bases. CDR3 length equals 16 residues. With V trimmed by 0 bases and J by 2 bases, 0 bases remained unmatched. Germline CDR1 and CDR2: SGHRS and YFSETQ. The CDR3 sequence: CASSLDRGPGANVLTF. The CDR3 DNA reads TGCGCCAGCAGCTTGGACAGGGGGCCTGGGGCCAACGTCCTGACTTTC.

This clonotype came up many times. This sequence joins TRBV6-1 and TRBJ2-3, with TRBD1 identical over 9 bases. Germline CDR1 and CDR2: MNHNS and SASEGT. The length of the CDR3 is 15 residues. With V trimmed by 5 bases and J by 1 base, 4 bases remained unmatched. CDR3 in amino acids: CASSTGTGRTDTQYF. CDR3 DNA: TGTGCCAGCAGTACCGGGACAGGGCGCACAGATACGCAGTATTTT.

DNA of the CDR3: TGCGCCAGCAGCTTGGCCTCAGCGGGAGGGCCAAAGGGGCATGAGCAGTTCTTC. Translated, it gives CASSLASAGGPKGHEQFF. V gene TRBV5-1 combines with J gene TRBJ2-1, with 10 nucleotides matching TRBD2. The junction had 14 bases not matched to a gene; V was cut back by 0 bases and J by 8 bases. This CDR3 comprises 18 residues. Germline V gene data show CDR1 as SGHRS and CDR2 as YFSETQ. The variable domain in full, completed from reference TRBV5-1 and TRBJ2-1, reads KAGVTQTPRYLIKTRGQQVTLSCSPISGHRSVSWYQQTPGQGLQFLFEYFSETQRNKGNFPGRFSGRQFSNSRSEMNVSTLELGDSALYLCASSLASAGGPKGHEQFFGPGTRLTVL.

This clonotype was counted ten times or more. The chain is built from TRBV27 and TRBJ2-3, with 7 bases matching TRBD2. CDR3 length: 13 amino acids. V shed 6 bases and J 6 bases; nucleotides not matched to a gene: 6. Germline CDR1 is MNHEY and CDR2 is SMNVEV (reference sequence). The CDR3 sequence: CASSLAEGDTQYF. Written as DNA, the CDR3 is TGTGCCAGCAGCCTAGCGGAGGGCGATACGCAGTATTTT.